One and the same sample provided the 19 T cell receptor beta chains below, sequenced in a study of T cell repertoires in cytomegalovirus infection. These receptors have no known antigen. Each CDR3 protein gets one entry after TCRdb re-called the reads with MiXCR. This table has roughly 51,000 distinct CDR3 sequences, around 20% appearing once. The material sequenced was CD8+ T cells from cultured PBMCs, taken from culture after CMV antigen stimulation. The origin of the receptors is a human donor in good health (CMV status not recorded). Some clones in this sample may be carry-over from other donors' samples.

Ten or more counts support this clonotype. The chain joins TRBV7-8 to TRBJ2-1, with TRBD1 as a possible D gene (7 bases). The CDR3 length is 14 residues. Between the trimmed V and J ends, which lost 2 bases and 10 bases, there was a span of 15 bases. From germline, CDR1 is SGHVS and CDR2 FQNEAQ. CDR3: CASSLPEGAEEQFF. The CDR3 region has the DNA TGTGCCAGCAGCTTACCGGAGGGGGCGGAGGAGCAGTTCTTC.

Concerning this clonotype: Germline and junction disagree at one end, which may indicate a read error. The chain carries TRBV6-2 or TRBV6-3 and TRBJ2-1, with D unclear. The CDR3 covers 12 residues. The germline gives CDR1 MNHEY, CDR2 SVGEGT. The CDR3 nucleotides read TGTGCCAGCGGTTACTCGTTGAATGAGCAGTTCTTC. Encoded protein: CASGYSLNEQFF.

The chain has TRBV3-1 and TRBJ2-7; D may be TRBD2 (5 bases). Germline V gives CDR1 LGHDT, CDR2 YNNKEL (reference sequence). V was shortened by 3 bases and J by 4 bases, with 19 bases between the two germline ends. The CDR3 has 16 amino acids. In nucleotides, the CDR3 is TGTGCCAGCAGCCACCCATCGACTAAAGGATCTTACGAGCAGTACTTC. Translation gives CASSHPSTKGSYEQYF.

This clonotype was detected only a few times. The genes are TRBV4-1 and TRBJ2-1; 9 bases are shared with TRBD2. CDR1 is MGHRA, CDR2 YSYEKL, per germline. This CDR3 has 17 amino acids. J gave up 9 bases and V 4 bases, and 16 bases lay outside the gene matches. The CDR3 nucleotides read TGCGCCAGCAGCCTTCAAGGAGATCCAGCGGGAGGTGGTGAGCAGTTCTTC. Encoded protein: CASSLQGDPAGGGEQFF.

The chain couples TRBV6-1 to TRBJ2-7, with a possible D match to TRBD2 (5 bases). The V gene lost 8 bases and the J gene lost 6 bases, with 17 bases spanning the gap. There are 13 residues in the CDR3. Germline CDR1 and CDR2: MNHNS and SASEGT. The CDR3 here is CASGMVRGREQYF. The CDR3 nucleotides are TGTGCCAGCGGTATGGTCCGGGGTCGCGAGCAGTACTTC.

This clonotype turned up a few times. The CDR3 nucleotides are TGTGCCAGTAGTCTCCTGGGCGGGAGCGAGACCCAGTACTTC. This codes for CASSLLGGSETQYF. V gene TRBV19 combines with J gene TRBJ2-5, with TRBD2 identical over 7 bases. Per germline, CDR1 LNHDA and CDR2 SQIVND (reference sequence). The CDR3 totals 14 residues. V lost 5 bases and J lost 5; bases outside the gene matches: 8.

This clonotype was counted once. The rearrangement joins TRBV7-6 to TRBJ1-5; D is unresolved. The CDR3 sequence is 15 residues long. Trimming cost V 4 bases and J 6 bases, with 16 bases left between them. Germline loops: CDR1 SGHVS, CDR2 FNYEAQ. Here the CDR3 DNA reads TGTGCCAGCAGCTCAACGACCCTGGAGGGTCAGCCCCAGCATTTT. Protein sequence: CASSSTTLEGQPQHF.

A few counts support this clonotype. The rearrangement links TRBV7-6 to TRBJ2-2; D remains ambiguous. The germline gives CDR1 SGHVS, CDR2 FNYEAQ. The CDR3 loop spans 13 amino acids. V dropped 0 bases and J dropped 6 bases, with 5 bases sitting between them. This chain's CDR3 is CASSLASSGELFF. The CDR3 DNA sequence: TGTGCCAGCAGCTTAGCGTCGTCCGGGGAGCTGTTTTTT. The complete variable domain, with remaining parts taken from reference TRBV7-6 and TRBJ2-2, reads GAGVSQSPRYKVTKRGQDVALRCDPISGHVSLYWYRQALGQGPEFLTYFNYEAQQDKSGLPNDRFSAERPEGSISTLTIQRTEQRDSAMYRCASSLASSGELFFGEGSRLTVL.

This clonotype occurred many times. V gene TRBV7-2 combines with J gene TRBJ2-7; D remains ambiguous. The V gene lost 1 base and the J gene lost 2 bases, with 9 bases spanning the gap. CDR1 and CDR2 (germline): SGHTA, FQGNSA. The CDR3 length is 14 residues. The CDR3 reads CASSLGSGPYEQYF. In nucleotides, the CDR3 is TGTGCCAGCAGCTTAGGGTCAGGCCCCTACGAGCAGTACTTC.

V is TRBV27 and J is TRBJ2-2; maybe TRBD1 (8 bases). Per the germline V gene, CDR1 is MNHEY and CDR2 is SMNVEV (reference sequence). Trimming took 5 bases from V and 10 from J, leaving 17 bases between them. The CDR3 has 14 residues. The CDR3 sequence is CASSPRTGRVELFF. The CDR3 DNA reads TGTGCCAGCAGTCCCAGGACAGGGAGGGTGGAGCTGTTTTTT.

This clonotype was detected a few times. The V gene is TRBV7-2, the J gene TRBJ2-2; D gene ambiguous. This CDR3 comprises 15 residues. Germline V gene lookup returns CDR1 SGHTA and CDR2 FQGNSA. V dropped 0 bases and J dropped 5 bases, with 10 bases sitting between them. CDR3 residues: CASSLATSETGELFF. DNA for the CDR3: TGTGCCAGCAGCTTAGCCACCAGTGAGACCGGGGAGCTGTTTTTT.

This clonotype was found a few times. The chain combines TRBV5-1 with TRBJ2-7; the D is unclear. Germline V gives CDR1 SGHRS, CDR2 YFSETQ. This CDR3 has 12 amino acids. V was trimmed by 1 base and J by 3 bases, leaving 5 bases between them. The DNA of the CDR3 is TGCGCCAGCAGCTTGAATTTCTACGAGCAGTACTTC. Translated: CASSLNFYEQYF.

This clonotype has just a few counts. The J gene is TRBJ1-5, the V gene TRBV27; D is ambiguous. Germline lookup yields CDR1 MNHEY and CDR2 SMNVEV (reference sequence). This CDR3 has 14 residues. With 1 base removed from V and 5 bases from J, the gap between germline ends came to 9 bases. CDR3 loop: CASSLWGSHQPQHF. The CDR3 bases are TGTGCCAGCAGTTTATGGGGTTCCCATCAGCCCCAGCATTTT.

V and J are TRBV12-3 or TRBV12-4 and TRBJ1-2, with D perhaps TRBD1 (5 bases). The CDR3 is 16 residues long. The germline V and J ends were trimmed by 5 bases and 4 bases, with 20 bases remaining between them. The CDR3 protein is CASSALHQGTAYGYTF. The DNA of the CDR3 is TGTGCCAGCAGTGCTCTTCACCAAGGGACGGCCTATGGCTACACCTTC.

This clonotype occurred once. J is TRBJ1-5 and V is TRBV2, with D unclear. Germline loops: CDR1 SNHLY, CDR2 FYNNEI. This CDR3 has 11 amino acids. Between the trimmed V and J ends, which lost 5 bases and 4 bases, there was a span of 3 bases. The CDR3 bases are TGTGCCAGCAGTTATAATCAGCCCCAGCATTTT. This encodes CASSYNQPQHF.

V is TRBV7-3 and J is TRBJ1-2; possibly TRBD1 for D (5 bases). V lost 0 bases, J lost 7 bases, and 18 bases lay in between. The V gene's germline CDR1 is SGHTA and CDR2 FQGTGA. This CDR3 is 16 amino acids long. CDR3 loop: CASSLTGGQGLTGYTF. Written as DNA, the CDR3 is TGTGCCAGCAGCTTAACGGGAGGGCAGGGTCTCACTGGCTACACCTTC.

V usage is TRBV6-8 and J usage is TRBJ1-6; the D is unclear. The CDR3 has 14 residues. Deletions cut 4 bases from V and 8 bases from J, with 12 bases between. The germline gives CDR1 MNHGY, CDR2 SAAAGT. Here the CDR3 DNA reads TGTGCCAGCAGTTGGGCGGGATATGATTCACCCCTCCACTTT. Its translation: CASSWAGYDSPLHF.

This clonotype turned up a few times. V usage is TRBV7-8 and J usage is TRBJ1-6, with no clear D. The ends were cut back, 7 bases at V and 0 bases at J, with 13 bases in the middle. This CDR3 is 16 amino acids long. CDR1 SGHVS and CDR2 FQNEAQ come from the germline V gene. The DNA of the CDR3 is TGTGCCAGCAACCATGCGGAAGGCTCCTATAATTCACCCCTCCACTTT. This gives the protein CASNHAEGSYNSPLHF.

The rearrangement links TRBV15 to TRBJ1-5; no clear D gene. CDR3 size: 13 residues. The germline V gene encodes CDR1 LNHNV and CDR2 YYDKDF (reference sequence). Trimming took 3 bases from V and 4 from J, leaving 7 bases between them. The CDR3 DNA sequence: TGTGCCACCAGCAGCGGACGGAATCAGCCCCAGCATTTT. This gives the protein CATSSGRNQPQHF.